This T cell receptor beta chain was obtained from a study of CD4 T cells in relation to SARS-CoV-2 and coronaviruses. Across the study: TCR beta CDR3s were sequenced after 10-day antigen culture of PBMCs.

This table comes from immunoSEQ multiplex PCR, and its TCRdb copy is limited to in-frame clones, with some not included. The table has tens of thousands of clones, 70% to 80% seen once. V lost 6 bases and J 3 bases, leaving 21 bases between the germline ends. CDR1 MDHEN and CDR2 SYDVKM come from the germline V gene. The CDR3 spans 16 residues. The unexposed donors gave CD4+ T cells in 2011-2018, prior to COVID-19. After 10 to 11 days of culture, CD4+ T cells were isolated. A word on this clone: Its antigen is not identified.

The chain joins TRBV28 to TRBJ2-7; maybe TRBD1 (7 bases). This sequence was found in a human donor in good health. Material: CD4+ T cells from PBMCs, cultured in vitro. The CDR3 sequence: CASRSTLGGGFYEQYF. In nucleotides, the CDR3 is TGTGCCAGCAGGTCCACACTAGGAGGGGGCTTCTACGAGCAGTACTTC.